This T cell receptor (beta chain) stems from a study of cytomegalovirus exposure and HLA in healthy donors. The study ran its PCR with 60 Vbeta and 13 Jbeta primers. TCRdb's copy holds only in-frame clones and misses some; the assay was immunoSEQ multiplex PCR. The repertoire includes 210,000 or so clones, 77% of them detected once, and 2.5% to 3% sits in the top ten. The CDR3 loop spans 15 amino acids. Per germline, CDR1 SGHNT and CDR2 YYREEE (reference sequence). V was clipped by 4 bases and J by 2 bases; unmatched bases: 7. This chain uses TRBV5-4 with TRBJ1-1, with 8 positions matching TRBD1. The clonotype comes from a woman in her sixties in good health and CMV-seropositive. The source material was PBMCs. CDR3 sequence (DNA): TGTGCCAGCAGCCTGCGACAGGGGAAAAACACTGAAGCTTTCTTT. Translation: CASSLRQGKNTEAFF. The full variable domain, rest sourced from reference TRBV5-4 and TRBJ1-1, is ETGVTQSPTHLIKTRGQQVTLRCSSQSGHNTVSWYQQALGQGPQFIFQYYREEENGRGNFPPRFSGLQFPNYSSELNVNALELDDSALYLCASSLRQGKNTEAFFGQGTRLTVV.